What follows are 10 T cell receptor beta chains derived from one specimen sequenced in a study of CD8 T cells in Susac syndrome. A quantity of about 0.5 to 1 ug RNA underwent reverse transcription using random hexamers. TCRdb itself ran the immunoSEQ multiplex PCR reads through MiXCR, one entry per CDR3 protein. This table has approximately 70,000 distinct CDR3 sequences, around 93% appearing once. Sample: CD8+ T cells from PBMCs. The receptors shown here come from a human donor in good health.

The rearrangement uses TRBV30 and TRBJ1-5; tentative D call: TRBD1 (5 bases). The CDR3 is made up of 13 amino acids. CDR1 is GTSNPN and CDR2 is SVGIG in the germline V gene (reference sequence). V shed 1 base and J shed 6 bases, with 10 bases lying between them. The CDR3 here is CAWSGVQGQPQHF. CDR3 DNA: TGTGCCTGGAGTGGGGTTCAGGGTCAGCCCCAGCATTTT.

The J gene is TRBJ2-1, the V gene TRBV15; D is perhaps TRBD1 (6 bases). Germline CDR1 and CDR2: LNHNV and YYDKDF (reference sequence). V was clipped by 3 bases and J by 3 bases, with 12 bases between them. The length of the CDR3 is 15 residues. The CDR3: CATSRNQGIYNEQFF. The CDR3 region has the DNA TGTGCCACCAGCAGGAATCAGGGGATCTACAATGAGCAGTTCTTC.

The genes are TRBV29-1 and TRBJ1-2; 7 nucleotides line up with TRBD1. Germline V gene lookup returns CDR1 SQVTM and CDR2 ANQGSEA. The V gene end was trimmed by 6 bases and the J gene end by 4 bases; junction bases not matched to a gene: 14. CDR3 length: 15 residues. In DNA form, the CDR3 reads TGCAGCGTGCCGAGGGGGCTAGGCATATCCTATGGCTACACCTTC. Residues: CSVPRGLGISYGYTF. Using reference TRBV29-1 and TRBJ1-2 for the parts outside the CDR3, the full variable domain is SAVISQKPSRDICQRGTSLTIQCQVDSQVTMMFWYRQQPGQSLTLIATANQGSEATYESGFVIDKFPISRPNLTFSTLTVSNMSPEDSSIYLCSVPRGLGISYGYTFGSGTRLTVV.

This chain connects TRBV27 to TRBJ2-7; possible D gene TRBD2, 6 bases. The CDR3 sequence is 14 residues long. Germline V gene sequence: CDR1 MNHEY, CDR2 SMNVEV (reference sequence). Deletions cut 2 bases from V and 6 bases from J, with 14 bases between. The CDR3 region is CASSLRDGGVEQYF. CDR3 bases: TGTGCCAGCAGTTTAAGAGACGGGGGTGTCGAGCAGTACTTC.

The V call is TRBV7-9, the J call TRBJ2-1, with 13 bases identical to TRBD2. Germline V lookup: CDR1 SEHNR, CDR2 FQNEAQ (reference sequence). The CDR3 runs to 15 residues. With V trimmed by 5 bases and J by 5 bases, 3 bases remained unmatched. This CDR3 reads CASSETSGGDNEQFF. The CDR3 bases are TGTGCCAGCAGCGAAACTAGCGGGGGGGACAATGAGCAGTTCTTC.

The chain carries TRBV27 and TRBJ2-5, with 16 bases aligning to TRBD2. CDR1 and CDR2 from the germline V gene are MNHEY and SMNVEV (reference sequence). The CDR3 loop spans 16 amino acids. Trimming removed 8 bases from V and 5 bases from J; junction bases left unmatched: 8. The CDR3 bases are TGTGCCAGCTCGGGACTAGCGGGGGGGCCAGGGGAGACCCAGTACTTC. Translating gives CASSGLAGGPGETQYF.

The chain joins TRBV29-1 to TRBJ1-1; 8 bases map to TRBD1. CDR1 is SQVTM and CDR2 is ANQGSEA in the germline V gene. CDR3 length equals 15 residues. Germline trimming cut 1 base from V and 5 bases from J; bases unmatched to any gene: 9. CDR3: CSVEGDQGASTEAFF. In DNA form, the CDR3 reads TGCAGCGTTGAAGGGGATCAGGGGGCTTCGACTGAAGCTTTCTTT.

This chain uses TRBV5-6 with TRBJ1-5, with D possibly being TRBD1 (5 bases). Trimming cost V 0 bases and J 4 bases, with 11 bases left between them. CDR1 and CDR2 (germline): SGHDT, YYEEEE. This CDR3 spans 15 amino acids. The CDR3 sequence: CASSLAGGANQPQHF. DNA for the CDR3: TGTGCCAGCAGCTTGGCCGGGGGTGCGAATCAGCCCCAGCATTTT.

This clonotype came up once. The chain uses TRBV4-3 and TRBJ1-5, with TRBD1 matching over 8 bases. V dropped 0 bases and J dropped 7; count of bases not matched to a gene: 5. The CDR3 has 15 amino acids. The germline CDR1 and CDR2 sequences are LGHNA and YSLEER. The CDR3 spells CASSQDWDRRQPQHF. CDR3 nucleotides: TGCGCCAGCAGCCAAGACTGGGACAGGCGGCAGCCCCAGCATTTT.

This clonotype is a singleton in its sample. The genes are TRBV12-5 and TRBJ1-1, with D possibly matching TRBD1 (5 bases). The germline gives CDR1 LGHNT, CDR2 FRNRAP. The CDR3 consists of 15 residues. V lost 3 bases and J 2 bases, leaving 13 bases between the germline ends. The CDR3 coding sequence is TGTGCTAGTGGTTTTGGGGGACGGGTAAACACTGAAGCTTTCTTT. As protein: CASGFGGRVNTEAFF.